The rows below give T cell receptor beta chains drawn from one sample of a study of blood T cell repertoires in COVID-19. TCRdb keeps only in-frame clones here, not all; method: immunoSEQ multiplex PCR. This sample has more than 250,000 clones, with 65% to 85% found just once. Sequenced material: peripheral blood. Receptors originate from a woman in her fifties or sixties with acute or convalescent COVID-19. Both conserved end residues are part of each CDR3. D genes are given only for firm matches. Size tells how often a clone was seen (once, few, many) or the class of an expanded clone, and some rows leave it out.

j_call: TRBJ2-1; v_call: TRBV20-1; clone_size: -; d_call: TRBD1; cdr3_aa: CSASEGTGGNEQFF; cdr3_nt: TGCAGTGCTAGTGAAGGGACAGGGGGGAATGAGCAGTTCTTC
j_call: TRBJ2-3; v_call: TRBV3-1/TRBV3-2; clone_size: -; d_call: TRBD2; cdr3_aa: CASSPLAGGPTDTQYF; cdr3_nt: TGTGCCAGCAGCCCCCTAGCGGGGGGCCCCACAGATACGCAGTATTTT
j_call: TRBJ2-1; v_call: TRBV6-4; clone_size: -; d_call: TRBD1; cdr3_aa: CASGQGRYNEQFF; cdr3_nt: TGTGCCAGTGGACAGGGGCGCTACAATGAGCAGTTCTTC
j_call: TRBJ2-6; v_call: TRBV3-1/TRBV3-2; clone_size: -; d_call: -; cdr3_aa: CASSPGGSGANVLTF; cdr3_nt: TGTGCCAGCAGCCCCGGTGGCTCTGGGGCCAACGTCCTGACTTTC
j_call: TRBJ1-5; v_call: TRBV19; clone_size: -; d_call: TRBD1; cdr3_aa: CASSLPGQGGQPQHF; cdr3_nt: TGTGCCAGTAGTTTGCCGGGACAGGGAGGTCAGCCCCAGCATTTT
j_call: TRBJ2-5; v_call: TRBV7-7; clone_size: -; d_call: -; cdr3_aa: CASSVDWLPQETQYF; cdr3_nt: TGTGCCAGCAGCGTGGACTGGCTACCACAAGAGACCCAGTACTTC
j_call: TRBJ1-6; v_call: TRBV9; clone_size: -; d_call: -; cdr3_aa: CASTSRGSPLHF; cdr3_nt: TGTGCCAGCACCTCCCGCGGTTCACCCCTCCACTTT
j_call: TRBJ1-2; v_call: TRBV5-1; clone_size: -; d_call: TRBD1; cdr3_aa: CASSEPGQGAYYGYTF; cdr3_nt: TGCGCCAGCAGCGAGCCGGGACAGGGGGCCTACTATGGCTACACCTTC
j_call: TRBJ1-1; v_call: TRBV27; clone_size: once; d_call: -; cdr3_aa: CASSLSGRGTNAFF; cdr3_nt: TGTGCCAGCAGTTTATCTGGCCGGGGTACCAACGCTTTCTTT
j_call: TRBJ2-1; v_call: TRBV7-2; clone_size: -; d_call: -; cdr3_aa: CASSLVGQLTVNEQFF; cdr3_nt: TGTGCCAGCAGCTTAGTAGGACAGTTAACTGTTAATGAGCAGTTCTTC